The rows below give T cell receptor beta chains drawn from one sample of a study of blood T cell repertoires in COVID-19. TCRdb's copy holds only in-frame clones and misses some; the assay was immunoSEQ multiplex PCR. The sample yields tens of thousands of clones, over 75% seen once. Sequenced material: peripheral blood. These receptors all stem from a human donor in a cohort sampled during active COVID-19. The donor label of this sample is uncertain. Both conserved end residues are part of each CDR3. D genes are given only for firm matches. Clone size is not always given. Where it is, it says once, few, many or a class for expanded clones.

. | . | TRBJ2-1 | TRBV27 | TGTGCCAGCAGTCAGACGAGGCAGAGCAATGAGCAGTTCTTC | CASSQTRQSNEQFF
. | TRBD2 | TRBJ2-7 | TRBV11-2 | TGTGCCAGCAGCTCCAGCGGGGGCTCCTACGAGCAGTACTTC | CASSSSGGSYEQYF
. | TRBD1 | TRBJ2-3 | TRBV27 | TGTGCCAGCAGTGAGGGGCAGGGGGGCACAGATACGCAGTATTTT | CASSEGQGGTDTQYF
. | TRBD1 | TRBJ1-5 | TRBV13 | TGTGCCAGCAGCCGTGGTGGGGACAGTATATTCCATAGCAATCAGCCCCAGCATTTT | CASSRGGDSIFHSNQPQHF
. | TRBD1 | TRBJ2-2 | TRBV4-1 | TGCGCCAGCAGCCGTGGGACAGTGAACACCGGGGAGCTGTTTTTT | CASSRGTVNTGELFF
. | . | TRBJ1-1 | TRBV11-2 | TGTGCCAGCAGCCCGGGAAACCCCTACACTGAAGCTTTCTTT | CASSPGNPYTEAFF
. | TRBD1 | TRBJ2-7 | TRBV5-1 | TGCGCCAGCAGCTTGGAACAGGGGTTCTACGAGCAGTACTTC | CASSLEQGFYEQYF
once | . | TRBJ2-3 | TRBV5-1 | TGCGCCAGCAGCTCTCTTATAAACAGGATTAGGTCTAGCACAGATACGCAGTATTTT | CASSSLINRIRSSTDTQYF
once | TRBD2 | TRBJ2-2 | TRBV4-1 | TGCGCCAGCAGCCGAATAGCGGGGGGGCCGAACGGGGAGCTGTTTTTT | CASSRIAGGPNGELFF
. | . | TRBJ2-1 | TRBV11-2 | TGTGCCAGCAGCTGGCGCGGGAACAACAATGAGCAGTTCTTC | CASSWRGNNNEQFF
. | . | TRBJ2-7 | TRBV29-1 | TGCAGCGTTGAAGCGGGGAACACCTACGAGCAGTACTTC | CSVEAGNTYEQYF
. | TRBD2 | TRBJ2-1 | TRBV19 | TGTGCCAGTAGGACTAGCGGGGGGGCCTGGGATGAGCAGTTCTTC | CASRTSGGAWDEQFF
few | TRBD1 | TRBJ1-3 | TRBV19 | TGTGCCAGTAGGCCAGGGGGCCCTGGAAACACCATATATTTT | CASRPGGPGNTIYF
. | . | TRBJ2-5 | TRBV5-1 | TGCGCCAGCAGCCTACAGGTGGGGGGTCAAGAGACCCAGTACTTC | CASSLQVGGQETQYF
. | TRBD1 | TRBJ2-1 | TRBV6-5 | TGTGCCAGCAGGGGACAGGGGTATAGGAATGAGCAGTTCTTC | CASRGQGYRNEQFF
few | . | TRBJ1-2 | TRBV7-9 | TGTGCCAGCAGCCCGGGGGGGAGAGATGGCTACACCTTC | CASSPGGRDGYTF
few | TRBD1 | TRBJ2-7 | TRBV5-1 | TGCGCCAGCAGCGCTGGGACAGAATTTTACGAGCAGTACTTC | CASSAGTEFYEQYF
. | TRBD2 | TRBJ2-3 | TRBV13 | TGTGCCAGCAGTGGACTAGCGGGGGGCACAGATACGCAGTATTTT | CASSGLAGGTDTQYF
. | . | TRBJ2-1 | TRBV6-2/TRBV6-3 | TGTGCCAGCAGTTACACGCAGGGAGGCAATGAGCAGTTCTTC | CASSYTQGGNEQFF
once | . | TRBJ1-5 | TRBV6-2/TRBV6-3 | TGTGCCAGCAGTCAATCAGCAGGTGGGGGGCAGCCCCAGCATTTT | CASSQSAGGGQPQHF
. | TRBD1 | TRBJ2-3 | TRBV13 | TGTGCCAGCAGCTTAGGCAGGACAGGGGGCTCAGATACGCAGTATTTT | CASSLGRTGGSDTQYF
few | . | TRBJ1-4 | TRBV7-2 | TGTGCCAGCAGCGAACAGGGTACTAATGAAAAACTGTTTTTT | CASSEQGTNEKLFF
. | . | TRBJ1-3 | TRBV15 | TGTGCCACCATGAAACAGGCTGGAAACACCATATATTTT | CATMKQAGNTIYF
. | TRBD1 | TRBJ2-5 | TRBV28 | TGTGCCAGCAGTCGGACAGGGGGGTCGGAGACCCAGTACTTC | CASSRTGGSETQYF
. | . | TRBJ2-1 | TRBV5-4 | TGTGCCAGCAGCTTGGGTTTAATGGCCGGGGAGGATGAGCAGTTCTTC | CASSLGLMAGEDEQFF
. | . | TRBJ2-1 | TRBV27 | TGTGCCAGCAGTTCAGCCGGGACAAATTACCGGGGGGCCGGTAATGAGCAGTTCTTC | CASSSAGTNYRGAGNEQFF
. | . | TRBJ2-2 | TRBV29-1 | TGCAGCGTGGGAGGTATGGGGCAGGGAGAAGTCACCGGGGAGCTGTTTTTT | CSVGGMGQGEVTGELFF
. | TRBD2 | TRBJ2-1 | TRBV7-2 | TGTGCCAGCAGCTTACCGACTAGCGGGAACAATGAGCAGTTCTTC | CASSLPTSGNNEQFF
. | . | TRBJ1-1 | TRBV7-2 | TGTGCCAGCAGCTTAGAGAGGAACACTGAAGCTTTCTTT | CASSLERNTEAFF
. | TRBD1 | TRBJ1-2 | TRBV6-4 | TGTGCCAGCAGTGACTCCGGCAGGGGGCTATCTGGCTACACCTTC | CASSDSGRGLSGYTF
. | TRBD2 | TRBJ2-3 | TRBV7-3 | TGTGCCAGCAGCTTAAATTACGGGACTAGCATACATACGCAGTATTTT | CASSLNYGTSIHTQYF
. | TRBD1 | TRBJ2-5 | TRBV6-5 | TGTGCCAGCAGGAGGGACAGGGGGCAGGAGACCCAGTACTTC | CASRRDRGQETQYF
. | . | TRBJ2-2 | TRBV24-1 | TGTGCCACCAGTGACTCCCCGGTAGACAAGAACACCGGGGAGCTGTTTTTT | CATSDSPVDKNTGELFF
. | TRBD1 | TRBJ1-5 | TRBV6-5 | TGTGCCAGCGACGGGACAGTTAATCAGCCCCAGCATTTT | CASDGTVNQPQHF
. | TRBD1 | TRBJ1-2 | TRBV5-5 | TGTGCCAGCAGCACCCGACAGGGGAACTATGGCTACACCTTC | CASSTRQGNYGYTF
. | . | TRBJ2-7 | TRBV12-3/TRBV12-4 | TGTGCCAGCAGAACGGACACTGCCTACGAGCAGTACTTC | CASRTDTAYEQYF
. | . | TRBJ1-1 | TRBV19 | TGTGCCAGTAGTATATGGGGGGAGATGAACACTGAAGCTTTCTTT | CASSIWGEMNTEAFF
. | TRBD2 | TRBJ2-3 | TRBV2 | TGTGCCAGCAGTGGGTCTAGCGGGGGGGGGAGCACAGATACGCAGTATTTT | CASSGSSGGGSTDTQYF
. | . | TRBJ2-5 | TRBV7-2 | TGTGCCAGCAGCTTAGCGCGGTCTACTCGCCGGGAGACCCAGTACTTC | CASSLARSTRRETQYF
few | . | TRBJ1-2 | TRBV5-1 | TGCGCCAGCAGCCCCCCCAATAACTATGGCTACACCTTC | CASSPPNNYGYTF
. | TRBD1 | TRBJ1-2 | TRBV29-1 | TGCAGCGTTGTCGGACAGGTTAACTATGGCTACACCTTC | CSVVGQVNYGYTF
. | . | TRBJ1-4 | TRBV5-4 | TGTGCCAGCAGCTTGGACCGGGTTGATGAAAAACTGTTTTTT | CASSLDRVDEKLFF
once | TRBD1 | TRBJ2-1 | TRBV15 | TGTGCCACCACGAGACAGGGGGCGGTTGAGCAGTTCTTC | CATTRQGAVEQFF
once | . | TRBJ1-2 | TRBV6-5 | TGTGCCAGCAGTCGACAACAGGGATGGTATGGCTACACCTTC | CASSRQQGWYGYTF
. | . | TRBJ1-4 | TRBV28 | TGTGCCAGCAGTTTATTCCAGGGTCTAGGAGAGACTAATGAAAAACTGTTTTTT | CASSLFQGLGETNEKLFF
. | TRBD1 | TRBJ1-2 | TRBV3-1/TRBV3-2 | TGTGCCAGCAGCCGAGGACAGGGAAGCTATGGCTACACCTTC | CASSRGQGSYGYTF
. | TRBD1 | TRBJ1-1 | TRBV7-9 | TGTGCCAGCAGCTTAGTCGCAGGGGGGAACACTGAAGCTTTCTTT | CASSLVAGGNTEAFF
few | TRBD1 | TRBJ1-2 | TRBV25-1 | TGTGCCAGCAGTGATCCTACGACAGGGGATGGCTACACCTTC | CASSDPTTGDGYTF
. | . | TRBJ1-6 | TRBV28 | TGTGCCAGCAGCCCACATCAAGGAGATTCACCCCTCCACTTT | CASSPHQGDSPLHF
. | . | TRBJ2-7 | TRBV3-1/TRBV3-2 | TGTGCCAGCAGCCACGTTACAGGTAACTTCTACGAGCAGTACTTC | CASSHVTGNFYEQYF
. | TRBD2 | TRBJ2-3 | TRBV5-4 | TGTGCCAGCAGCTTGCGGGGACTAGCGGATCCAAGCACAGATACGCAGTATTTT | CASSLRGLADPSTDTQYF
. | . | TRBJ2-5 | TRBV15 | TGTGCCACCAGCAGAGAGGGGGGGTCAGGGGCCCAGTACTTC | CATSREGGSGAQYF